This T cell receptor beta chain comes out of a study of blood T cell repertoires in COVID-19. Germline CDR1 reads SGDLS; CDR2 reads YYNGEE. The V and J ends lost 0 bases and 2 bases respectively, with 14 bases between them. This CDR3 contains 16 residues. Profiled with immunoSEQ multiplex PCR; TCRdb holds only in-frame clones, not every one. The sample records some 150,000 clones, more than 75% being singletons. The clonotype was recovered from a human donor with acute or convalescent COVID-19. The donor label of this sample is uncertain. Source material: peripheral blood. The chain joins TRBV9 to TRBJ2-5; weak D call: TRBD2 (6 bases). The CDR3 nucleotides read TGTGCCAGCAGCGTAGGGGTAGCGGACGCTCAAGAGACCCAGTACTTC. Its protein is CASSVGVADAQETQYF.